Sequencing of this T cell receptor (beta chain) was carried out in a study of cytomegalovirus exposure and HLA in healthy donors. Germline CDR1 SEHNR, CDR2 FQNEAQ (reference sequence). The length of the CDR3 is 13 residues. Trimming took 9 bases from V and 4 from J, leaving 12 bases between them. Of note for this clone: The antigen remains unidentified.

TCRdb keeps only in-frame clones here, not all; method: immunoSEQ multiplex PCR. The sample carries around 260,000 clones, around 91% recorded once. The study's findings and limits: A few of the chains that were CMV-associated were confirmed in vitro to be specific for CMV antigens.

The source of this sequence is a woman aged 25 to 39 in good health and CMV-seronegative. The V and J genes are TRBV7-9 and TRBJ2-2, with D perhaps matching TRBD1 (5 bases). Specimen: PBMCs. As DNA, the CDR3 is TGTGCCAGTAAGCAGGGCCCCACCGGGGAGCTGTTTTTT. Translation: CASKQGPTGELFF. The full variable domain, its missing parts supplied by reference TRBV7-9 and TRBJ2-2, is DTGVSQNPRHKITKRGQNVTFRCDPISEHNRLYWYRQTLGQGPEFLTYFQNEAQLEKSRLLSDRFSAERPKGSFSTLEIQRTEQGDSAMYLCASKQGPTGELFFGEGSRLTVL.